This TCR beta chain was captured by sequencing in a study of shared clonotypes between healthy human individuals. Study results and caveats: Represented genetic and exposure-history diversity was restricted by having few donors.

Donors comprised only Caucasian adults living in Nashville, Tennessee. The CDR3 totals 14 residues. Germline CDR1 and CDR2: MDHEN and SYDVKM. Trimming at V came to 2 bases and at J to 5 bases, leaving 4 bases not matched to a gene. In the authors' methods: ImmunoSEQ supplied junction-only sequences lacking quality scores, so filtering was different. Sequencing was performed with immunoSEQ multiplex PCR; in TCRdb, only in-frame clones are kept and a portion is missing. For V, J and clone size, that table is used; D and trimming come from the DNA. The repertoire consists of about 480,000 clones, with around 79% occurring once and the leading ten covering under 15%. Details on this clone: No antigen is known for it.

The sequenced material came from PBMCs. V and J are TRBV28 and TRBJ2-5; TRBD1 matches 8 bases. The origin of this receptor is a woman aged 40-49 years in good health. Some clones in this sample may be carry-over from other donors' samples. CDR3: CASSLRQGIETQYF. CDR3 nucleotides: TGTGCCAGCAGTTTACGACAGGGGATTGAGACCCAGTACTTC.